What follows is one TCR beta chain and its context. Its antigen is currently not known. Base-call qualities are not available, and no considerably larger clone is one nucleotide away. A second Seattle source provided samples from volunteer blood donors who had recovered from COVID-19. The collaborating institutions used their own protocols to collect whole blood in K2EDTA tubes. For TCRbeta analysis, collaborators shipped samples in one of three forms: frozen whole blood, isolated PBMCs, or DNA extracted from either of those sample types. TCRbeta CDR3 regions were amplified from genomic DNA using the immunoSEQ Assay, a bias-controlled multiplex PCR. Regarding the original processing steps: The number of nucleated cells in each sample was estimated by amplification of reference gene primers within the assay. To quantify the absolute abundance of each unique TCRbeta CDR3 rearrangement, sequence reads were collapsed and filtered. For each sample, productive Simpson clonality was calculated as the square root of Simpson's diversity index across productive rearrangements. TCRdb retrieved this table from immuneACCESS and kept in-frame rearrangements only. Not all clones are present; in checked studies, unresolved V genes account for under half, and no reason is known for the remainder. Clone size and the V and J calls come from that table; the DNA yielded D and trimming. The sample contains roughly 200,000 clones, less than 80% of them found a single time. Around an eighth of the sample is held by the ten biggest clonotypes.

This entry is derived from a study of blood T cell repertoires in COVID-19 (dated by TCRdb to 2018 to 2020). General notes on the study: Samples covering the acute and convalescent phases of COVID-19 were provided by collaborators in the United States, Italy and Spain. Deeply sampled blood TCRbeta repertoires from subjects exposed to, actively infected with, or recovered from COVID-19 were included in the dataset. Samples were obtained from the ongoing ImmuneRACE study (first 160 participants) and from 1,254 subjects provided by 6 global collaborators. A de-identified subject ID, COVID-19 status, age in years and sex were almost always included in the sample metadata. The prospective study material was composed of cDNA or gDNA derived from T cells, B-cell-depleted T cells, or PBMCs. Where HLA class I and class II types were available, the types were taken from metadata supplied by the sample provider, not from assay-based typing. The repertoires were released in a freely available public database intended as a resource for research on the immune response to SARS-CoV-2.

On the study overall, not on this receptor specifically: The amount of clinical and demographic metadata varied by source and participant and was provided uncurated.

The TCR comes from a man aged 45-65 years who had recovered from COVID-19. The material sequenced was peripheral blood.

This receptor carries the CDR3 CASTPTFLAGASQGGEQFF. The nucleotide sequence is given as TGTGCCAGCACCCCCACCTTTCTAGCGGGAGCATCCCAAGGCGGTGAGCAGTTCTTC. This sequence uses TRBV3-1 (or the pseudogene TRBV3-2) and TRBJ2-1; TRBD2 fits 10 bases in the junction. Taken from cysteine to phenylalanine, the CDR3 has 19 residues. Only CDR3 DNA remains: 57 bases, in frame from the first base. V has 7 bases trimmed and J has 9 bases trimmed; junction bases matching no gene number 24. The CDR1 and CDR2 encoded by the germline V gene (reference sequence) are LGHDT and YNNKEL.